This entry describes one T cell receptor beta chain. Its antigen is not identified. Every TCR beta cDNA library bore unique molecular identifiers. TCRdb independently ran MiXCR on the PCR reads; one entry per CDR3 protein. The sample records hundreds of thousands of distinct CDR3 sequences, about 44% being singletons. From germline, CDR1 is DFQATT and CDR2 SNEGSKA (reference sequence). The CDR3 length is 15 residues. The J segment lost 3 bases and the V segment lost 4 bases, leaving 11 bases of the junction unmatched. The data are from a study of post-analysis software for immune sequencing data. Study results and caveats: With TRBV5-6, TRBV5-1 and TRBV20-1 included, about five TRBV segments were more frequent in patients than in controls.

The chain links TRBV20-1 to TRBJ2-5, with TRBD2 matching over 7 bases. The TCR sequence derives from a girl aged 10 to 17 with multiple sclerosis. Sequencing was done on a sample of blood. The CDR3 region is CSATFYGGVEETQYF. The CDR3 DNA follows: TGCAGTGCTACCTTTTATGGGGGGGTTGAAGAGACCCAGTACTTC.